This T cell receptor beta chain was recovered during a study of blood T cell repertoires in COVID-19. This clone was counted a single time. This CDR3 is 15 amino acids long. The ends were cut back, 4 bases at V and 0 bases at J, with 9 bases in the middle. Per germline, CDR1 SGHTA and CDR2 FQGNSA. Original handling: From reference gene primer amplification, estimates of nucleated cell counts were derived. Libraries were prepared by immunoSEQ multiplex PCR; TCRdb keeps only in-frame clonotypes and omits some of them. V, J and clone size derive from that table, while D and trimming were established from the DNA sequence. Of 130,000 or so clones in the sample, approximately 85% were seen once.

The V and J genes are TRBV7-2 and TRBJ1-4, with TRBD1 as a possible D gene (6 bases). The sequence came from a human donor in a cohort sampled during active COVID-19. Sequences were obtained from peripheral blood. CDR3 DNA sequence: TGTGCCAGCAGCTCACAGGGTGCAACTAATGAAAAACTGTTTTTT. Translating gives CASSSQGATNEKLFF. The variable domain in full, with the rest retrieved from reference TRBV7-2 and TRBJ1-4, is GAGVSQSPSNKVTEKGKDVELRCDPISGHTALYWYRQSLGQGLEFLIYFQGNSAPDKSGLPSDRFSAERTGGSVSTLTIQRTQQEDSAVYLCASSSQGATNEKLFFGSGTQLSVL.